The entry that follows covers one T cell receptor beta chain sequence. The CDR3 has 16 amino acids. CDR1 and CDR2 from the germline V gene are SGDLS and YYNGEE. Trimming shortened V by 0 bases and J by 4 bases, and 15 bases separated the two germline ends. Repertoires were generated with immunoSEQ multiplex PCR, while TCRdb's copy carries only in-frame clones and drops some. The table shows 39,000 or so clones, with roughly 89% occurring only once. The data stem from a study of neoadjuvant nivolumab and ipilimumab in lung cancer. The sequencing used peripheral blood, collected before neoadjuvant nivolumab, alone or with ipilimumab. V usage is TRBV9 and J usage is TRBJ2-3, with no clear D. The origin of this receptor is an adult with non-small cell lung cancer. Written as DNA, the CDR3 is TGTGCCAGCAGCGTAGGGAGTGGTTCCCGTGCAGATACGCAGTATTTT. Translation gives CASSVGSGSRADTQYF.